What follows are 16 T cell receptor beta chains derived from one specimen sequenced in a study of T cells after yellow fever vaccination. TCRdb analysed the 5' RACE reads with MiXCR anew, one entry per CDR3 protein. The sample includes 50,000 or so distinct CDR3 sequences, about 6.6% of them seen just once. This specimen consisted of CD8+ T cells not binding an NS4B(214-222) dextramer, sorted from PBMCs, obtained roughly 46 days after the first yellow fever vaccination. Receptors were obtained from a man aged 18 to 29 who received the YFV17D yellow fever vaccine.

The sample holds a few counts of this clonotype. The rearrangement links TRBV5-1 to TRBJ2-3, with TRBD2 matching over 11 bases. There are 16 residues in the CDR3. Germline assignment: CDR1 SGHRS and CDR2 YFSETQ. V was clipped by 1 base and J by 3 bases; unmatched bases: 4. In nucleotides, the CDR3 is TGCGCCAGCAGCTTGCTTGGGACTAGCGGAACAGATACGCAGTATTTT. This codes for CASSLLGTSGTDTQYF.

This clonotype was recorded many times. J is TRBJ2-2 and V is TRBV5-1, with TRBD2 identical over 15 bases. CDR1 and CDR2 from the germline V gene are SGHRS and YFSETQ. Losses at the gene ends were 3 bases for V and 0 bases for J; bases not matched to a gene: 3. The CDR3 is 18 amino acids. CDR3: CASSWTSGGAPNTGELFF. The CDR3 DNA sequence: TGCGCCAGCAGCTGGACTAGCGGGGGGGCGCCGAACACCGGGGAGCTGTTTTTT.

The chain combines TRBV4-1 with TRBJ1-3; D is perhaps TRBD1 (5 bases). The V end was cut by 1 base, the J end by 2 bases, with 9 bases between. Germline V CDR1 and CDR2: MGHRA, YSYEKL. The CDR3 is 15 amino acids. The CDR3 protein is CASSQVWGPGNTIYF. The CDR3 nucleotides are TGCGCCAGCAGCCAAGTGTGGGGACCTGGAAACACCATATATTTT.

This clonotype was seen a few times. The CDR3 DNA is TGTGCCAGCAGTCCGGGACAGGGGACAGATACGCAGTATTTT. Protein: CASSPGQGTDTQYF. The chain is built from TRBV2 and TRBJ2-3; 10 nucleotides line up with TRBD1. The CDR3 totals 14 residues. With 5 bases clipped from V and 3 bases from J, the junction kept 2 bases outside the gene matches. The germline V gene encodes CDR1 SNHLY and CDR2 FYNNEI.

CDR3 bases: TGTGCCAGCAGGACGGACCGGGTCACCCAGTACTTC. Translated: CASRTDRVTQYF. The chain combines TRBV11-2 with TRBJ2-5, with D uncertain. Germline V gene data show CDR1 as SGHAT and CDR2 as FQNNGV. V shed 6 bases and J shed 8 bases, with 13 bases lying between them. The CDR3 consists of 12 residues. Variable domain in full (rest from reference TRBV11-2 and TRBJ2-5): EAGVAQSPRYKIIEKRQSVAFWCNPISGHATLYWYQQILGQGPKLLIQFQNNGVVDDSQLPKDRFSAERLKGVDSTLKIQPAKLEDSAVYLCASRTDRVTQYFGPGTRLLVL.

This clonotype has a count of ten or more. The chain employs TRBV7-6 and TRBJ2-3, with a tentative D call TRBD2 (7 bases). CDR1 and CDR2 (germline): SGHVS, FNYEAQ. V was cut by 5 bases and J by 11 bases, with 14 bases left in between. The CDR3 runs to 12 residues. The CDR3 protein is CASSPGGGRQYF. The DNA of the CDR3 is TGTGCCAGCAGCCCTGGGGGGGGCCGGCAGTATTTT.

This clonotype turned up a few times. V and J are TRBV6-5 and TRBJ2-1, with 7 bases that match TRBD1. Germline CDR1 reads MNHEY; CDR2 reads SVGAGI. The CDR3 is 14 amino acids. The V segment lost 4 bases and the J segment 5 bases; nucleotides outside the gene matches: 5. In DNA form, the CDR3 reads TGTGCCAGCAGTTCCCCGGGACAGAACAATGAGCAGTTCTTC. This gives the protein CASSSPGQNNEQFF.

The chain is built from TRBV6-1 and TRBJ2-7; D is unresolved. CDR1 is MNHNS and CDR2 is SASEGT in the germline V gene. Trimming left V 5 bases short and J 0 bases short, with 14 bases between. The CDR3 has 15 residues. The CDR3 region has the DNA TGTGCCAGCAGTAAAGGCCGGCGGTTCTCCTACGAGCAGTACGTC. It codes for CASSKGRRFSYEQYV.

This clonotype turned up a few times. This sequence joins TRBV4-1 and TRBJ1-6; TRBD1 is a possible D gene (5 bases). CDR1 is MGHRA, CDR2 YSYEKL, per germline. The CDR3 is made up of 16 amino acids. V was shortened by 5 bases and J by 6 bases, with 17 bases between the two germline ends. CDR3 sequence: CASSFRTGLPNSPLHF. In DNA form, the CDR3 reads TGCGCCAGCAGCTTTCGAACGGGACTCCCTAATTCACCCCTCCACTTT.

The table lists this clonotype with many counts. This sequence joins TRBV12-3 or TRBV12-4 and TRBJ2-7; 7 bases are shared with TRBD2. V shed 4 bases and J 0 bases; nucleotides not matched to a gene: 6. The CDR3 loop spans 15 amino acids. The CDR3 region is CASSSGGPSSYEQYF. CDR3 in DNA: TGTGCCAGCAGTTCGGGAGGTCCATCCTCCTACGAGCAGTACTTC.

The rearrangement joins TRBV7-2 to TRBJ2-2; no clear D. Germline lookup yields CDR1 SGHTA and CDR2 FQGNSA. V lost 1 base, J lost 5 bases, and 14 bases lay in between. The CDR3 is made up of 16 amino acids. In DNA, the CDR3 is TGTGCCAGCAGCTTAGGCGGCACGGAAGGGACCGGGGAGCTGTTTTTT. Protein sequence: CASSLGGTEGTGELFF.

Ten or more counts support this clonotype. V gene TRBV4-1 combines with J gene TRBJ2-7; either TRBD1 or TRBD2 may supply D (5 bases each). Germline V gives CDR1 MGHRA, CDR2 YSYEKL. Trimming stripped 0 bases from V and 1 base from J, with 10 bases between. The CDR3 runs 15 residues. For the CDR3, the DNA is TGCGCCAGCAGCCAAGATCCCGGGGCATCCTACGAGCAGTACTTC. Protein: CASSQDPGASYEQYF.

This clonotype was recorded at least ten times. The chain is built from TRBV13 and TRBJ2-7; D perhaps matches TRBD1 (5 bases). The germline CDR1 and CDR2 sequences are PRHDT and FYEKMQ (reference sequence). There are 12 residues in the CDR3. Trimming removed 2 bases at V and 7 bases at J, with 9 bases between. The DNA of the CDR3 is TGTGCCAGCAGCTTACTAACAGGAGAGCAGTACTTC. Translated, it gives CASSLLTGEQYF.

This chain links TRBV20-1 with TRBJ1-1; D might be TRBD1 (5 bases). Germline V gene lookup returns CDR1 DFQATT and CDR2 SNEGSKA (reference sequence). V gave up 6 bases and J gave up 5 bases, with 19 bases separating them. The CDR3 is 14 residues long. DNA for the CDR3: TGCAGTGCCCACCCAAAGGGGTTTAGGACTGAAGCTTTCTTT. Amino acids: CSAHPKGFRTEAFF.

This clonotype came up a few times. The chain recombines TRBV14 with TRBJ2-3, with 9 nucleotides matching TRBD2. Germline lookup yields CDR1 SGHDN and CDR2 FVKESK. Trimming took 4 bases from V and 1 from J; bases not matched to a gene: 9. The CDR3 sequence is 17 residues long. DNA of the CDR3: TGTGCCAGCAGCCCATTTGCTAGCGGGGAACGCACAGATACGCAGTATTTT. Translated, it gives CASSPFASGERTDTQYF. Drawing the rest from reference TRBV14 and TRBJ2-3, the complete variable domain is EAGVTQFPSHSVIEKGQTVTLRCDPISGHDNLYWYRRVMGKEIKFLLHFVKESKQDESGMPNNRFLAERTGGTYSTLKVQPAELEDSGVYFCASSPFASGERTDTQYFGPGTRLTVL.

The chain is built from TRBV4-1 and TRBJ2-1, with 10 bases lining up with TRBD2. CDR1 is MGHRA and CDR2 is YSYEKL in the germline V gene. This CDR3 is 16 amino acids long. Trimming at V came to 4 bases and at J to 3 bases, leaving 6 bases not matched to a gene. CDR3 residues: CASSPRGLADYNEQFF. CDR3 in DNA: TGCGCCAGCAGCCCCCGCGGACTAGCGGACTACAATGAGCAGTTCTTC.